Detailed here is one T cell receptor beta chain. Its antigen is as yet unknown. This sample was included in a study of cytomegalovirus exposure and HLA in healthy donors. General study findings and limits: An analysis done earlier found most TCR beta V segments productive about 87% or about 30% of the time. Researchers left out some V segments, among them TRBV6-2 and TRBV6-3, as indistinguishable. In a later analysis, TCR beta V- and J-gene trimming showed a link to a missense DCLRE1C variant. When a later analysis compared HLA-associated TCR beta chains with equally common others, the HLA-associated chains turned out to be more clonally expanded and to have lower generation probabilities.

With 60 Vbeta and 13 Jbeta primers, the PCR was carried out. Assay: immunoSEQ multiplex PCR; the TCRdb copy retains only in-frame clones and omits some. The data contain around 120,000 clones, over 60% of them seen just once; the ten biggest clones take up 5.5% to 8%. Germline CDR1 reads SGHTA; CDR2 reads FQGNSA. The CDR3 extends over 16 amino acids. Trimming took 3 bases from V and 5 from J; bases not matched to a gene: 10. The sequenced sample was PBMCs. The chain has TRBV7-2 and TRBJ1-3; TRBD1 agrees at 7 bases. This receptor was obtained from a woman between 35 and 50 years old in good health and CMV-seronegative. As DNA, the CDR3 is TGTGCCAGCAGCTTGGGGACAGCAAGAGAAAGAAACACCATATATTTT. It encodes CASSLGTARERNTIYF.